The rows below give T cell receptor beta chains drawn from one sample of a study of blood T cell repertoires in COVID-19. This table comes from immunoSEQ multiplex PCR, and its TCRdb copy is limited to in-frame clones, with some not included. Of some 120,000 clones listed, about 92% were seen once; the top ten hold 3.5% to 5.5%. Sequencing used peripheral blood. All receptors derive from a man aged 55 to 69 with COVID-19, enrolled during active disease. The CDR3 runs from the conserved cysteine through the conserved F or W. A D gene is named only where the DNA matches it firmly. Clone size is shown for a subset of rows, as once, few, many or a class of expanded clone.

v_gene: TRBV19
j_gene: TRBJ2-2
abundance: -
d_gene: TRBD2
CDR3aa: CASSIRAGEAGELFF
CDR3nt: TGTGCCAGTAGTATCCGAGCGGGAGAGGCCGGGGAGCTGTTTTTT

v_gene: TRBV5-5
j_gene: TRBJ2-1
abundance: -
d_gene: TRBD2
CDR3aa: CASSPTRTSGSYNEQFF
CDR3nt: TGTGCCAGCAGCCCCACACGGACTAGCGGCTCCTACAATGAGCAGTTCTTC

v_gene: TRBV4-2
j_gene: TRBJ2-3
abundance: -
d_gene: TRBD2
CDR3aa: CASSQEAGGTDTQYF
CDR3nt: TGTGCCAGCAGCCAAGAAGCGGGAGGCACAGATACGCAGTATTTT

v_gene: TRBV5-1
j_gene: TRBJ1-1
abundance: -
d_gene: -
CDR3aa: CASTQTPDWAGTEAFF
CDR3nt: TGCGCCAGCACCCAAACCCCGGATTGGGCCGGCACTGAAGCTTTCTTT

v_gene: TRBV10-1
j_gene: TRBJ1-1
abundance: -
d_gene: -
CDR3aa: CASSERSGRDTEAFF
CDR3nt: TGCGCCAGCAGTGAAAGATCCGGGAGGGACACTGAAGCTTTCTTT

v_gene: TRBV11-3
j_gene: TRBJ2-1
abundance: once
d_gene: TRBD2
CDR3aa: CASSLDLADEQFF
CDR3nt: TGTGCCAGCAGCTTAGACCTAGCGGATGAGCAGTTCTTC

v_gene: TRBV19
j_gene: TRBJ2-7
abundance: -
d_gene: -
CDR3aa: CASSNGDEQYF
CDR3nt: TGTGCCAGTAGTAACGGGGACGAGCAGTACTTC

v_gene: TRBV7-8
j_gene: TRBJ1-5
abundance: -
d_gene: TRBD1
CDR3aa: CASSPGQGNQPQHF
CDR3nt: TGTGCCAGCAGCCCGGGACAGGGTAATCAGCCCCAGCATTTT

v_gene: TRBV13
j_gene: TRBJ2-4
abundance: -
d_gene: TRBD2
CDR3aa: CASSYSPGLRVAKNIQYF
CDR3nt: TGTGCCAGCAGCTATTCTCCGGGACTAAGAGTAGCCAAAAACATTCAGTACTTC

v_gene: TRBV30
j_gene: TRBJ1-5
abundance: -
d_gene: TRBD1
CDR3aa: CAWARPGQGVRQPQHF
CDR3nt: TGTGCCTGGGCCCGACCGGGACAGGGGGTTAGACAGCCCCAGCATTTT

v_gene: TRBV7-9
j_gene: TRBJ2-7
abundance: -
d_gene: -
CDR3aa: CASATGLGYEQYF
CDR3nt: TGTGCCAGCGCCACGGGGTTGGGCTACGAGCAGTACTTC

v_gene: TRBV24-1
j_gene: TRBJ2-3
abundance: -
d_gene: TRBD1
CDR3aa: CATQGQGASDTQYF
CDR3nt: TGTGCCACCCAGGGACAGGGGGCATCAGATACGCAGTATTTT

v_gene: TRBV10-3
j_gene: TRBJ1-2
abundance: few
d_gene: TRBD1
CDR3aa: CAISESQGGYGYTF
CDR3nt: TGTGCCATCAGTGAGTCACAGGGGGGCTATGGCTACACCTTC

v_gene: TRBV4-1
j_gene: TRBJ1-5
abundance: -
d_gene: TRBD1
CDR3aa: CASSLLTGGNQPQHF
CDR3nt: TGCGCCAGCAGCTTACTAACAGGGGGCAATCAGCCCCAGCATTTT

v_gene: TRBV10-3
j_gene: TRBJ1-5
abundance: -
d_gene: -
CDR3aa: CAISESPDYQPQHF
CDR3nt: TGTGCCATCAGTGAGTCCCCAGACTATCAGCCCCAGCATTTT

v_gene: TRBV6-5
j_gene: TRBJ1-2
abundance: -
d_gene: TRBD1
CDR3aa: CASGPTGPNYGYTF
CDR3nt: TGTGCCAGCGGACCGACAGGGCCTAACTATGGCTACACCTTC

v_gene: TRBV29-1
j_gene: TRBJ2-7
abundance: -
d_gene: TRBD1
CDR3aa: CSVSSDRAHEQYF
CDR3nt: TGCAGCGTTTCGAGCGACAGGGCCCACGAGCAGTACTTC

v_gene: TRBV6-5
j_gene: TRBJ1-2
abundance: -
d_gene: TRBD1
CDR3aa: CASRLQGAYGYTF
CDR3nt: TGTGCCAGCAGATTACAGGGGGCCTATGGCTACACCTTC

v_gene: TRBV24-1
j_gene: TRBJ2-2
abundance: -
d_gene: -
CDR3aa: CATSDPPGQGTGELFF
CDR3nt: TGTGCCACCAGTGATCCACCGGGACAAGGCACCGGGGAGCTGTTTTTT

v_gene: TRBV9
j_gene: TRBJ2-3
abundance: -
d_gene: TRBD2
CDR3aa: CASSVGLAGTDTQYF
CDR3nt: TGTGCCAGCAGCGTAGGACTAGCGGGGACAGATACGCAGTATTTT

v_gene: TRBV5-4
j_gene: TRBJ2-3
abundance: -
d_gene: -
CDR3aa: CASSLSSGGKDTQYF
CDR3nt: TGTGCCAGCAGCTTAAGTAGTGGCGGGAAGGATACGCAGTATTTT

v_gene: TRBV18
j_gene: TRBJ1-4
abundance: -
d_gene: -
CDR3aa: CASSPPNRDVDEKLFF
CDR3nt: TGTGCCAGCTCACCACCAAACAGGGATGTTGATGAAAAACTGTTTTTT

v_gene: TRBV27
j_gene: TRBJ2-3
abundance: -
d_gene: -
CDR3aa: CASVGTAGVPDTQYF
CDR3nt: TGTGCCAGCGTGGGGACAGCGGGGGTTCCGGATACGCAGTATTTT